This TCR beta chain was observed in a study of cytomegalovirus exposure and HLA in healthy donors. This CDR3 region has 13 residues. V lost 6 bases and J lost 1, with 10 bases in between. Germline-derived CDR1 and CDR2 are MNHEY and SVGAGI. In the PCR, 60 Vbeta and 13 Jbeta primers were used. TCRdb keeps only in-frame clones here, not all; method: immunoSEQ multiplex PCR. Of around 200,000 clones detected, 75% to 85% appear once; the ten largest clones hold approximately 2.1%. Sequencing input: PBMCs. The chain combines TRBV6-5 with TRBJ2-7; perhaps TRBD2 as D (5 bases). This receptor was identified in a woman in her forties or fifties in good health and CMV-seronegative. CDR3 region: CASRPGVSYEQYF. CDR3 DNA: TGTGCCAGCAGACCCGGGGTATCCTACGAGCAGTACTTC.